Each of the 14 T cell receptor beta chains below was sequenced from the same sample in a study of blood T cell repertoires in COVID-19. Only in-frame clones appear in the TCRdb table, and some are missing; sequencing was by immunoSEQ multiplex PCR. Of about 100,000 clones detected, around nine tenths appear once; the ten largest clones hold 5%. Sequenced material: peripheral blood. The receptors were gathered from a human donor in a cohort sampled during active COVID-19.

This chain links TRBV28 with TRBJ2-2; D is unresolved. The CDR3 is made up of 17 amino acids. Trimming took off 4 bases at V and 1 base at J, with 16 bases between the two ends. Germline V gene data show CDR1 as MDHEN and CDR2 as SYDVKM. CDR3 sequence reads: CASSWSRQYVNTGELFF. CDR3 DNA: TGTGCCAGCAGTTGGTCACGTCAGTACGTGAACACCGGGGAGCTGTTTTTT.

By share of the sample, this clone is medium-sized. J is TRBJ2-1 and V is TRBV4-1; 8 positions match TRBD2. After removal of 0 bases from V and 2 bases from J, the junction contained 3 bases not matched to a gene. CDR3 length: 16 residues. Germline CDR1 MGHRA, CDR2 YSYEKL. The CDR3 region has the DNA TGCGCCAGCAGCCAAGAAAATAGCGGGACCTACAATGAGCAGTTCTTC. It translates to CASSQENSGTYNEQFF.

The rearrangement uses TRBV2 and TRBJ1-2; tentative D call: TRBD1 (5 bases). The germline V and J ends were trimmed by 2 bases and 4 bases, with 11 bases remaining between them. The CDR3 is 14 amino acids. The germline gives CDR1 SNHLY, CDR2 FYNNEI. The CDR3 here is CASSERLGGYGYTF. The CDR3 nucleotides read TGTGCCAGCAGTGAACGATTGGGGGGCTATGGCTACACCTTC. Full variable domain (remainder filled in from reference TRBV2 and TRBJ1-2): EPEVTQTPSHQVTQMGQEVILRCVPISNHLYFYWYRQILGQKVEFLVSFYNNEISEKSEIFDDQFSVERPDGSNFTLKIRSTKLEDSAMYFCASSERLGGYGYTFGSGTRLTVV.

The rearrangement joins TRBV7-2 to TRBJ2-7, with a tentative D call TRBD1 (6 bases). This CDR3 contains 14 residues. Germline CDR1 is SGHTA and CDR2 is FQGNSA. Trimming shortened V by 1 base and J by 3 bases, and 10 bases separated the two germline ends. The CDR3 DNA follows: TGTGCCAGCAGCTTAGGCTACAGGGACTACGAGCAGTACTTC. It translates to CASSLGYRDYEQYF.

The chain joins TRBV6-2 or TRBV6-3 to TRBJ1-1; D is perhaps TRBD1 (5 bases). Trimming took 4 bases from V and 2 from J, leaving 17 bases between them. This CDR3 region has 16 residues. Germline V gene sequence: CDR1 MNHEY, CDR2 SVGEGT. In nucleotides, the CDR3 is TGTGCCAGCAGTTTCTTCTCGACTGACAGTAACACTGAAGCTTTCTTT. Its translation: CASSFFSTDSNTEAFF.

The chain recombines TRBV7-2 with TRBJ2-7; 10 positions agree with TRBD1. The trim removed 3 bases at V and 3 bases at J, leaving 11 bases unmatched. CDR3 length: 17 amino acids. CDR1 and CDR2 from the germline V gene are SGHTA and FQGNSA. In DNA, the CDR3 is TGTGCCAGCAGCTTCCGCGGACAGGGGGGTTTGGTCTACGAGCAGTACTTC. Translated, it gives CASSFRGQGGLVYEQYF.

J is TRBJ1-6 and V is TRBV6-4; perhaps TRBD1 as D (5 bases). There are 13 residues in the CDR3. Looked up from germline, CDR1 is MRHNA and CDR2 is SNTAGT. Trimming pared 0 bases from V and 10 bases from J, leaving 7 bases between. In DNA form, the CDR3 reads TGTGCCAGCAGTGACTCGCGGGACTCACCCCTCCACTTT. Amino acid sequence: CASSDSRDSPLHF.

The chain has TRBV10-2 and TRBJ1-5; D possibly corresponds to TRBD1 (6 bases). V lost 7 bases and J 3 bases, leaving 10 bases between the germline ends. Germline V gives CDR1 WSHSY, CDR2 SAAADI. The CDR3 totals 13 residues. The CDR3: CASKGQYNQPQHF. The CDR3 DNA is TGCGCCAGCAAAGGACAGTACAATCAGCCCCAGCATTTT.

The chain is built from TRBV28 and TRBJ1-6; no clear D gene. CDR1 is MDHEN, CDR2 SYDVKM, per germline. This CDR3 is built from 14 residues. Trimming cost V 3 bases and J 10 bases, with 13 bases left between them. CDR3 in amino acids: CASSLQVSASPLHF. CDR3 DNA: TGTGCCAGCAGTTTGCAGGTATCGGCATCACCCCTCCACTTT.

The CDR3 DNA is TGTGCCAGCAGTTACGATGGCAGGGGCACAGGGACCCAGTACTTC. This sequence encodes CASSYDGRGTGTQYF. The gene calls are TRBV6-5 and TRBJ2-5, with D possibly matching TRBD1 (6 bases). Germline-derived CDR1 and CDR2 are MNHEY and SVGAGI. The germline V and J ends were trimmed by 2 bases and 7 bases, with 17 bases remaining between them. The CDR3 contains 15 residues.

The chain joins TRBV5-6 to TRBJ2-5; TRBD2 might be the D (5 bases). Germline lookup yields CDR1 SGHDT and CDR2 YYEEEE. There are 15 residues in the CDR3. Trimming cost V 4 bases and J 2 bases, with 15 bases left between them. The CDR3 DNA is TGTGCCAGCAGCCCCAACCCGTCGGGGCAAGAGACCCAGTACTTC. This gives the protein CASSPNPSGQETQYF.

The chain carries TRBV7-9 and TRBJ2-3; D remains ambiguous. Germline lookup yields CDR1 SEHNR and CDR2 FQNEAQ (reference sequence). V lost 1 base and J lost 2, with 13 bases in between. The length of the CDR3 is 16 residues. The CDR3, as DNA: TGTGCCAGCAGCTTAGTGGCCACGAAGTCCACAGATACGCAGTATTTT. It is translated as CASSLVATKSTDTQYF.

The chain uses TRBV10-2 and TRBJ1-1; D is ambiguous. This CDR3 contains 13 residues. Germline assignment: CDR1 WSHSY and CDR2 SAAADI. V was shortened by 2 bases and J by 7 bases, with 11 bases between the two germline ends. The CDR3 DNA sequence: TGCGCCAGCAGTGAGGGTGGCCCCCGTGAAGCTTTCTTT. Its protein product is CASSEGGPREAFF.

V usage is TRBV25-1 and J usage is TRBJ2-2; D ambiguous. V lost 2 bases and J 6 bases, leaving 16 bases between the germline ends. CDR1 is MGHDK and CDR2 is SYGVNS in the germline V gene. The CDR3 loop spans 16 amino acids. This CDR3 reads CASSERAEPWPGELFF. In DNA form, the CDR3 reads TGTGCCAGCAGTGAACGTGCAGAACCTTGGCCCGGGGAGCTGTTTTTT.